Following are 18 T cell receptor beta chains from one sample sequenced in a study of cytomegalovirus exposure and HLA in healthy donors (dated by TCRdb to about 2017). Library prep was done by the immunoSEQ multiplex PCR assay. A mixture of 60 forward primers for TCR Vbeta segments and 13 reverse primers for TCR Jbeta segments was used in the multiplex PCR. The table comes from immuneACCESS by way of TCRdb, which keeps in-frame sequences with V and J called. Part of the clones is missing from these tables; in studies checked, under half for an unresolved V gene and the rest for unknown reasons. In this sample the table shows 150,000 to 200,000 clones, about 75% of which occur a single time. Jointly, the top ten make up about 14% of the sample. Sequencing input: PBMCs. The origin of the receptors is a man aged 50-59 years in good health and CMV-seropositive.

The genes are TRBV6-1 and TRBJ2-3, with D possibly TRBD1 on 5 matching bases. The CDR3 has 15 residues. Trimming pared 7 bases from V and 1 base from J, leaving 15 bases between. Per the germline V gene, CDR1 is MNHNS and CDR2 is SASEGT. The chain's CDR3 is CASKASDSRTDTQYF. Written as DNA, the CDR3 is TGTGCCAGCAAGGCGAGTGACAGCCGCACAGATACGCAGTATTTT.

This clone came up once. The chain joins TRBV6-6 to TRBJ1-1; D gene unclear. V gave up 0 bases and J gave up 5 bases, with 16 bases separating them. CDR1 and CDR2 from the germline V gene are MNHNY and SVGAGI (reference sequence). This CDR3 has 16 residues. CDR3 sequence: CASSYSMVGRGTEAFF. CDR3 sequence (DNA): TGTGCCAGCAGTTACTCGATGGTTGGTAGAGGGACTGAAGCTTTCTTT.

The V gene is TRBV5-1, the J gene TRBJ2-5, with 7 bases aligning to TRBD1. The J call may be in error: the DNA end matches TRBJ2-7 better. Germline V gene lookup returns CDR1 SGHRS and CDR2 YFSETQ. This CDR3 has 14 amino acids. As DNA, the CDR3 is TGCGCCAGCAGCACCGACAGGGTGTCCTACGAGCAGTACTTC. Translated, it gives CASSTDRVSYEQYF.

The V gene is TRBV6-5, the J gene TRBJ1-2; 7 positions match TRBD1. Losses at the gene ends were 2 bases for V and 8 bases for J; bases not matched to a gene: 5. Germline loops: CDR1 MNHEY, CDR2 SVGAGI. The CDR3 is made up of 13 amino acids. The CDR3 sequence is CASSYETGKGYTF. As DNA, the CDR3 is TGTGCCAGCAGTTACGAGACAGGGAAAGGCTACACCTTC.

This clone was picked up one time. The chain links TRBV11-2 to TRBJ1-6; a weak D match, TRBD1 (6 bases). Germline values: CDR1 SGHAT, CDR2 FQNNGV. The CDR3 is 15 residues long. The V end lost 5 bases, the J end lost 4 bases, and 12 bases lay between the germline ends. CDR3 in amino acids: CASSPGTNYNSPLHF. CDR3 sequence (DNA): TGTGCCAGCAGCCCCGGGACAAATTATAATTCACCCCTCCACTTT.

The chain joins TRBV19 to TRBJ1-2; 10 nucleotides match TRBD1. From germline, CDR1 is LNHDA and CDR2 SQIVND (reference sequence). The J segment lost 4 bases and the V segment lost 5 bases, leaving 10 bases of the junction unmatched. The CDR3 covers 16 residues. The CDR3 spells CASSPSRDRGIYGYTF. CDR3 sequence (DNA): TGTGCCAGTAGTCCTTCGCGGGACAGGGGTATCTATGGCTACACCTTC. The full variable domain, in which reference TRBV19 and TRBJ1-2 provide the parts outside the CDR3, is DGGITQSPKYLFRKEGQNVTLSCEQNLNHDAMYWYRQDPGQGLRLIYYSQIVNDFQKGDIAEGYSVSREKKESFPLTVTSAQKNPTAFYLCASSPSRDRGIYGYTFGSGTRLTVV.

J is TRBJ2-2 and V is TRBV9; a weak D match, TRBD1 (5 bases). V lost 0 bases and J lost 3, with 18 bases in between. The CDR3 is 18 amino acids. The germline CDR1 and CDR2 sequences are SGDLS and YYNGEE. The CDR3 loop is CASSVAQDNLLYTGELFF. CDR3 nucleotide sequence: TGTGCCAGCAGCGTAGCTCAGGACAACCTCCTATACACCGGGGAGCTGTTTTTT.

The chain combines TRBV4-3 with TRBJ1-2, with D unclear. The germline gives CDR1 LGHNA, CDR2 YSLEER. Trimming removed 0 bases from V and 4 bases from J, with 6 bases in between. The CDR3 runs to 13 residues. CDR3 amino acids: CASSQDHGYGYTF. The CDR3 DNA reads TGCGCCAGCAGCCAAGATCACGGCTATGGCTACACCTTC.

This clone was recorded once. CDR3 coding DNA: TGTGCCAGTAGTATGGGGACAGGTTACACCGGGGAGCTGTTTTTT. Translating it yields CASSMGTGYTGELFF. The gene calls are TRBV19 and TRBJ2-2; TRBD1 aligns across 8 bases. The germline V gene encodes CDR1 LNHDA and CDR2 SQIVND (reference sequence). The V and J ends lost 3 bases and 3 bases, in that order; junction bases with no gene match: 3. The CDR3 has 15 amino acids.

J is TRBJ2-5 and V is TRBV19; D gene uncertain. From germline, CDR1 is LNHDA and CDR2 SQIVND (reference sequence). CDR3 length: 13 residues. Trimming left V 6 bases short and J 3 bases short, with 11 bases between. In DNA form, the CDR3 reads TGTGCCAGTAGCGGTTGGGCTGAAGAGACCCAGTACTTC. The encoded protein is CASSGWAEETQYF.

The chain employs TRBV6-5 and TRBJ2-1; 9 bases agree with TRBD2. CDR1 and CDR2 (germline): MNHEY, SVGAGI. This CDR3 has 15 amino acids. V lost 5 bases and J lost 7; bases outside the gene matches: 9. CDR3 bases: TGTGCCAGCAGTGTTGCGGGGGGGTTTGGGAATGAGCAGTTCTTC. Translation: CASSVAGGFGNEQFF.

The CDR3 spells CASSSEASMRGYTF. CDR3 nucleotide sequence: TGCGCCAGCAGCTCGGAGGCGTCAATGAGGGGCTACACCTTC. This chain joins TRBV5-1 and TRBJ1-2; D gene ambiguous. The CDR3 spans 14 residues. CDR1 and CDR2 from the germline V gene are SGHRS and YFSETQ. The ends were cut back, 3 bases at V and 8 bases at J, with 17 bases in the middle.

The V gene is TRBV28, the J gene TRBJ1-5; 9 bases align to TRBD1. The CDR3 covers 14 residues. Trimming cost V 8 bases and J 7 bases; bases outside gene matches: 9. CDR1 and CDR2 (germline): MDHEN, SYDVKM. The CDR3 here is CASRTGGSAQPQHF. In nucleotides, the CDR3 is TGTGCCAGCCGCACAGGGGGCTCGGCGCAGCCCCAGCATTTT.

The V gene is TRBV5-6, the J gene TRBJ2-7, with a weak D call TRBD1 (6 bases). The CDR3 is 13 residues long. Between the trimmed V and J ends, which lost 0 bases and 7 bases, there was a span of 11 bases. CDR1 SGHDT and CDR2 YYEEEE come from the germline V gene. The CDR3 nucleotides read TGTGCCAGCAGCTTGGCCAGGGGAGCTGAGCAGTACTTC. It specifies CASSLARGAEQYF.

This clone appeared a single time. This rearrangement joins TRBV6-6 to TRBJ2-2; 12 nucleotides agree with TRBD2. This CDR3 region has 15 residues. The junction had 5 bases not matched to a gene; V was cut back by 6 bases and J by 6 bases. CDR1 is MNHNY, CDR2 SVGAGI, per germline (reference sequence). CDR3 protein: CASRPSGGAPGELFF. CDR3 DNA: TGTGCCAGCAGACCTAGCGGGGGGGCCCCCGGGGAGCTGTTTTTT.

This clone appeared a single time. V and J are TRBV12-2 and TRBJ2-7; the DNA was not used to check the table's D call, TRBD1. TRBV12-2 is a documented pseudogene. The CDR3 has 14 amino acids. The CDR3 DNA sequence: TGTGCAAGTCGCCCGGTTCAGGGGGGTGACGAGCAGTACGTC. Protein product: CASRPVQGGDEQYV.

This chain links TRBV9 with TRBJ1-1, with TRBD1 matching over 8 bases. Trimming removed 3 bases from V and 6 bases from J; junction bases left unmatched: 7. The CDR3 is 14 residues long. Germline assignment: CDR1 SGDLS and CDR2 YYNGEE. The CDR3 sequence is CASSGGQGRAEAFF. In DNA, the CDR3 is TGTGCCAGCAGCGGCGGACAGGGAAGGGCTGAAGCTTTCTTT.

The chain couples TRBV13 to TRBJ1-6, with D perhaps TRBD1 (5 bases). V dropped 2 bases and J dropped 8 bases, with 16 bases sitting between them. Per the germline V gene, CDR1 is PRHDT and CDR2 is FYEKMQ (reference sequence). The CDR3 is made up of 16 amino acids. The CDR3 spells CASSLNGDGGDSPLHF. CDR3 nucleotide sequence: TGTGCCAGCAGCTTAAATGGGGACGGGGGAGATTCACCCCTCCACTTT.